This TCR beta chain stems from a study of blood T cell repertoires in COVID-19. Study background: COVID-19 samples from acute and convalescent phases originated in the United States, Italy and Spain. PBMCs, B-cell-depleted T cells, or T cells provided the cDNA or gDNA that made up the material.

Living in under 30 US areas, the participants were between roughly 18 and 95 years of age. Donors in Cohort 3 who had recovered were those with two negative PCRs, healthcare professional clearance, or resolution of their symptoms. This CDR3 contains 16 residues. Trimming cost V 2 bases and J 1 base, with 12 bases left between them. From germline, CDR1 is SGHVS and CDR2 FQNEAQ. Clones were read by immunoSEQ multiplex PCR, and TCRdb kept only the in-frame ones, dropping some. The sample comprises under 450,000 clones, approximately 84% of which are singletons, and 3% rests with the top ten. The TCR originated in a woman in her twenties or thirties who had recovered from COVID-19. Sequencing was done on a sample of PBMCs or T cells enriched from blood (not recorded which). This chain uses TRBV7-8 with TRBJ2-1; tentative D call: TRBD1 (6 bases). The CDR3 loop is CASSLQGTSSYNEQFF. The CDR3 nucleotides are TGTGCCAGCAGCTTACAGGGGACCTCGTCCTACAATGAGCAGTTCTTC.